The present T cell receptor (beta chain) was sequenced within a study of blood T cell repertoires in COVID-19. Overall study context: Sources were T cells, B-cell-depleted T cells, or PBMCs; the material itself was cDNA or gDNA.

This table comes from immunoSEQ multiplex PCR, and its TCRdb copy is limited to in-frame clones, with some not included. The sample lists a few hundred thousand clones, about nine tenths seen once, with roughly 2.1% in the top ten. The germline CDR1 and CDR2 sequences are MNHEY and SVGEGT. Trimming cost V 5 bases and J 2 bases, with 13 bases left between them. The CDR3 spans 15 residues. The source is a middle-aged man with acute or convalescent COVID-19. V gene TRBV6-2 or TRBV6-3 combines with J gene TRBJ1-5; D unresolved. Sequencing input: peripheral blood. The CDR3 region is CASSTRSEGNQPQHF. For the CDR3, the DNA is TGTGCCAGCAGTACCCGGTCCGAGGGCAATCAGCCCCAGCATTTT.